The source of this TCR beta chain is a study of CD8+ T cells in alopecia areata. Study in general: Treated patients were dosed with oral tofacitinib, taking 5 to 10 mg twice daily.

Isolated RNA was reverse transcribed into cDNA used as the sequencing template. Profiling relied on immunoSEQ multiplex PCR, and the TCRdb table lists in-frame clones only, not all of them. The data show about 140,000 clones, roughly nine tenths seen once. The treatment denotes: oral pan-JAK inhibitor, 5-10 mg twice daily. Germline V gene sequence: CDR1 MGHRA, CDR2 YSYEKL. V lost 1 base and J 4 bases, leaving 9 bases between the germline ends. The CDR3 covers 14 residues. This chain connects TRBV4-1 to TRBJ2-3, with D uncertain. This receptor was identified in a human donor with alopecia areata. The starting material was CD8+ T cells sorted from blood, obtained at week 4, from a patient treated with tofacitinib. The CDR3 DNA is TGCGCCAGCAGCCAAGTAATGGGCGCAGATACGCAGTATTTT. This encodes CASSQVMGADTQYF.